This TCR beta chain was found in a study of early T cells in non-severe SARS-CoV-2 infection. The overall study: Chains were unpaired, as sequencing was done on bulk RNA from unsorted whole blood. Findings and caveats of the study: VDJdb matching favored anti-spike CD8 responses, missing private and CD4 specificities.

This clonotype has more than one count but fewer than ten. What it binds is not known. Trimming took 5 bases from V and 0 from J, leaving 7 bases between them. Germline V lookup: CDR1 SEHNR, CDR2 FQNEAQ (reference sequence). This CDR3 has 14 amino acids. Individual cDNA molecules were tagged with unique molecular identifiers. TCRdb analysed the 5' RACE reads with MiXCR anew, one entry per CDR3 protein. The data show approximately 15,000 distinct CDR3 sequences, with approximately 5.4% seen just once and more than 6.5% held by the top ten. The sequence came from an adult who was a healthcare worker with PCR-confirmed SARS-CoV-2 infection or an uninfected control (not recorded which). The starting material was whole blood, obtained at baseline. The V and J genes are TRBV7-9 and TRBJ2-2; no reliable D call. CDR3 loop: CASSPITNTGELFF. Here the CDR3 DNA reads TGTGCCAGCAGCCCAATTACGAACACCGGGGAGCTGTTTTTT.